These 22 T cell receptor beta chains share one sample of origin, sequenced in a study of synovial regulatory T cells in juvenile arthritis. The method was immunoSEQ multiplex PCR; TCRdb's version includes in-frame clones alone and lacks a portion of them. This sample's clone table lists roughly 9,800 clones. Sequenced: Treg cells from blood. This sample's subset: remaining (HLA-DR-negative) circulating blood Treg cells. The receptors here all came from a donor aged 2-30 years with juvenile idiopathic arthritis.

J is TRBJ1-6 and V is TRBV21-1. TRBV21-1 is annotated as a pseudogene. The CDR3 runs to 11 residues. No DNA accompanies this entry. This chain's CDR3 is CASSKKPPLHF.

The V and J genes are TRBV4-1 and TRBJ2-3; TCRdb's assignment of TRBD2 cannot be checked, as there is no DNA. Per the germline V gene, CDR1 is MGHRA and CDR2 is YSYEKL. The CDR3 has 20 amino acids. The DNA is not on file. CDR3 amino acids: CASSQDDGGTSGTMRDTQYF.

This rearrangement joins TRBV4-1 to TRBJ1-3; TCRdb selects TRBD1, and the lack of DNA leaves this call unchecked. The CDR3 is 15 residues long. This entry has no DNA. Looked up from germline, CDR1 is MGHRA and CDR2 is YSYEKL. Here the CDR3 reads CASSQEIGTGNTIYF.

This sequence joins TRBV6-1 and TRBJ2-1; TCRdb selects TRBD1, and the lack of DNA leaves this call unchecked. CDR1 and CDR2 from the germline V gene are MNHNS and SASEGT. This CDR3 comprises 15 residues. Nucleotide data are not available. CDR3 amino acids: CASSPGTGGNNEQFF.

The chain carries TRBV6-1 and TRBJ2-7; the TCRdb D gene call, TRBD1, has no DNA to confirm it. The CDR3 is 14 residues long. DNA was not recorded. Per germline, CDR1 MNHNS and CDR2 SASEGT. The CDR3 spells CASSLADRSYEQYF.

The rearrangement links TRBV6-1 to TRBJ2-7; absent DNA, TCRdb's TRBD1 call cannot be checked. The V gene's germline CDR1 is MNHNS and CDR2 SASEGT. The CDR3 contains 15 residues. No DNA appears here. CDR3 amino acids: CASSPDSYRNYEQYF.

CDR3 sequence reads: CACSGHLNQPQHF. V and J are TRBV19 and TRBJ1-5; checking the TCRdb D call of TRBD1 is not possible without DNA. Germline lookup yields CDR1 LNHDA and CDR2 SQIVND (reference sequence). The CDR3 is 13 amino acids. Only the protein is available.

The chain is built from TRBV11-3 and TRBJ2-2. The CDR3 spans 14 residues. The entry carries no DNA sequence. Germline CDR1 and CDR2: SGHNT and YENEEA. The CDR3 loop reads CASSLAGYTGELFF.

This chain connects TRBV6-1 to TRBJ1-1. CDR1 MNHNS and CDR2 SASEGT come from the germline V gene. This CDR3 has 15 residues. A DNA sequence was not provided. Here the CDR3 reads CASSEAFGFNTEAFF.

CDR3 region: CASSLVRASGNTIYF. This chain links TRBV7-8 with TRBJ1-3. The CDR3 consists of 15 residues. The entry carries no DNA sequence. The germline V gene has CDR1 SGHVS and CDR2 FQNEAQ.

This chain uses TRBV2 with TRBJ2-7; TCRdb's assignment of TRBD2 cannot be checked, as there is no DNA. CDR1 and CDR2 (germline): SNHLY, FYNNEI. This CDR3 region has 13 residues. No DNA is recorded. CDR3: CASSETLAYEQYF.

The rearrangement links TRBV6-1 to TRBJ1-2. The V gene's germline CDR1 is MNHNS and CDR2 SASEGT. The CDR3 covers 12 residues. No coding sequence is recorded. Here the CDR3 reads CASRNLNYGYTF.

The CDR3 here is CASSILSGTAQETQYF. The V call is TRBV19, the J call TRBJ2-5; the TCRdb D gene call, TRBD2, has no DNA to confirm it. The CDR3 is 16 residues long. The DNA sequence is not available. Germline CDR1 LNHDA, CDR2 SQIVND (reference sequence).

The V call is TRBV5-1, the J call TRBJ2-7. Germline CDR1 and CDR2: SGHRS and YFSETQ. This CDR3 has 13 amino acids. Only the protein sequence is given. Here the CDR3 reads CASSSTVHYEQYF.

The genes are TRBV7-8 and TRBJ2-7. CDR1 SGHVS and CDR2 FQNEAQ come from the germline V gene. The CDR3 length is 14 residues. No DNA sequence was recorded. CDR3: CASSLDHPSYEQYF. Based on the CDR3 plus reference TRBV7-8 and TRBJ2-7, the full variable domain is GAGVSQSPRYKVAKRGQDVALRCDPISGHVSLFWYQQALGQGPEFLTYFQNEAQLDKSGLPSDRFFAERPEGSVSTLKIQRTQQEDSAVYLCASSLDHPSYEQYFGPGTRLTVT.

The chain carries TRBV6-1 and TRBJ2-7; with no DNA, the TCRdb D assignment of TRBD1 cannot be verified. The length of the CDR3 is 13 residues. The entry carries no DNA sequence. In germline, CDR1 is MNHNS, CDR2 SASEGT. CDR3 amino acids: CASNTGQGYEQYF.

This chain links TRBV11-2 with TRBJ2-7; the D call of TRBD2 rests on TCRdb alone, since no DNA is present to check it. The CDR3 has 15 residues. No coding sequence is recorded. In germline, CDR1 is SGHAT, CDR2 FQNNGV. CDR3 protein: CASSLVSATSGGGYF.

The chain links TRBV4-1 to TRBJ2-5; TCRdb reports TRBD1, a call that lacks DNA to check it against. This CDR3 has 17 amino acids. No DNA has been recorded. CDR1 and CDR2 (germline): MGHRA, YSYEKL. CDR3 region: CASSQDKRLGVEETQYF.

V usage is TRBV10-3 and J usage is TRBJ1-5; TCRdb selects TRBD1, and the lack of DNA leaves this call unchecked. Germline-derived CDR1 and CDR2 are ENHRY and SYGVKD. CDR3 length: 14 amino acids. DNA is not on record. The CDR3 spells CAIGGTGASGPQHF.

The V and J genes are TRBV6-6 and TRBJ1-2. CDR3 length equals 15 residues. Only the protein is available. The germline gives CDR1 MNHNY, CDR2 SVGAGI (reference sequence). This CDR3 reads CASSYPGTIYYGYTF.

This chain links TRBV11-2 with TRBJ1-2. Germline V gives CDR1 SGHAT, CDR2 FQNNGV. The CDR3 has 16 residues. DNA is not recorded here. The CDR3 sequence is CASSLGGTISNYGYTF.

The chain links TRBV10-3 to TRBJ1-1; the D call from TCRdb, TRBD1, cannot be confirmed without DNA. CDR3 length: 15 residues. This entry has no DNA. CDR1 ENHRY and CDR2 SYGVKD come from the germline V gene. This CDR3 is CAISEFRDRPTEAFF.